This T cell receptor (beta chain) came from a study of T cell responses to AZD1222 COVID-19 vaccine. In regard to this clone: Its antigen is as yet unknown.

Profiled with immunoSEQ multiplex PCR; TCRdb holds only in-frame clones, not every one. The sample consists of 140,000 to 150,000 clones, 90% to 95% of them appearing once. Points from the study as a whole: Mapped onto spike, vaccine-associated CD4 TCRs spanned it and were dominant at 160-218 and 743-854.

The sequencing used peripheral blood, collected on day 0 of AZD1222 vaccination. The TCR was taken from an adult in good health.

The CDR3 coding sequence is TGTGCCAGCAGTTACCAGGGGCTCGGGGAGCTGTTTTTT. It specifies CASSYQGLGELFF. This chain joins TRBV12-3 or TRBV12-4 and TRBJ2-2; TRBD1 might be the D (6 bases). V lost 4 bases and J lost 7, with 10 bases in between. CDR3 length equals 13 residues.